This section outlines one T cell receptor beta chain sequence together with its context. As yet, its antigen is unknown. CDR1 and CDR2 from the germline V gene are LGHNA and YSLEER. V was shortened by 1 base and J by 1 base, with 13 bases between the two germline ends. The CDR3 spans 17 residues. Scientists made TCR beta libraries using quantitative 5'-RACE with molecular barcodes. Using its own MiXCR run on the 5' RACE reads, TCRdb lists one record per CDR3 protein. This table holds about 840,000 distinct CDR3 sequences, roughly 12% found once. The data are from a study of CD8 T cells in ankylosing spondylitis. Overall study results and limits: Prior literature has documented some motif variants in synovial fluid and blood from reactive arthritis. Seemingly distinctive of ankylosing spondylitis blood was a TCR beta motif formed by eight highly homologous variants.

The sequencing sample was made of blood, either unsorted or a sorted T cell fraction (not recorded which). The chain employs TRBV4-3 and TRBJ2-2, with D tentatively TRBD2 (6 bases). This receptor was identified in a male donor with ankylosing spondylitis. The CDR3 nucleotides are TGCGCCAGCAGCCAAGCCCGGACTATGTGGAACACCGGGGAGCTGTTTTTT. The encoded protein is CASSQARTMWNTGELFF.